What follows are 6 T cell receptor beta chains derived from one specimen sequenced in a study of CD8 T cells in Susac syndrome. RNA totalling about 0.5 to 1 ug underwent reverse transcription with random hexamers. TCRdb re-called the immunoSEQ multiplex PCR reads with MiXCR, one entry per CDR3 protein. The table includes 100,000 to 150,000 distinct CDR3 sequences, 96% detected once. The sample taken for sequencing was CD4+ T cells from PBMCs. Every receptor here comes from a human donor with Susac syndrome.

This chain uses TRBV5-6 with TRBJ2-1; D perhaps matches TRBD1 (6 bases). V was clipped by 4 bases and J by 13 bases, with 24 bases between them. The CDR3 is made up of 15 amino acids. CDR1 is SGHDT and CDR2 is YYEEEE in the germline V gene. The DNA of the CDR3 is TGTGCCAGCAGCCGAGAGATTAGCGCCAGGGGCGGACAGTTCTTC. It yields the protein CASSREISARGGQFF.

This chain links TRBV29-1 with TRBJ1-2, with unresolved D. Trimming removed 2 bases at V and 2 bases at J, with 3 bases between. The CDR3 runs to 11 residues. Per the germline V gene, CDR1 is SQVTM and CDR2 is ANQGSEA. The chain's CDR3 is CSVEQNYGYTF. Here the CDR3 DNA reads TGCAGCGTTGAACAGAACTATGGCTACACCTTC. The entire variable domain, with the rest obtained from reference TRBV29-1 and TRBJ1-2, is as follows: SAVISQKPSRDICQRGTSLTIQCQVDSQVTMMFWYRQQPGQSLTLIATANQGSEATYESGFVIDKFPISRPNLTFSTLTVSNMSPEDSSIYLCSVEQNYGYTFGSGTRLTVV.

The chain has TRBV7-9 and TRBJ2-1; D possibly corresponds to TRBD1 (6 bases). Trimming took off 5 bases at V and 16 bases at J, with 21 bases between the two ends. CDR1 SEHNR and CDR2 FQNEAQ come from the germline V gene (reference sequence). The CDR3 runs to 13 residues. CDR3 amino acids: CASSLDGGSGVFF. The CDR3 DNA sequence: TGTGCCAGCAGCCTAGACGGCGGGTCAGGGGTCTTCTTC.

This rearrangement joins TRBV20-1 to TRBJ2-5, with D perhaps TRBD2 (6 bases). V was trimmed by 7 bases and J by 6 bases, leaving 12 bases between them. Germline assignment: CDR1 DFQATT and CDR2 SNEGSKA (reference sequence). The CDR3 has 11 amino acids. CDR3 loop: CSGSGGQTQYF. CDR3 coding DNA: TGCAGTGGTAGCGGTGGGCAGACCCAGTACTTC.

The genes are TRBV7-9 and TRBJ2-7; weak D call: TRBD2 (5 bases). From germline, CDR1 is SEHNR and CDR2 FQNEAQ (reference sequence). Trimming shortened V by 5 bases and J by 5 bases, and 13 bases separated the two germline ends. The length of the CDR3 is 13 residues. The CDR3 region is CASSREWVDEQYF. The CDR3, as DNA: TGTGCCAGCAGCCGGGAATGGGTGGACGAGCAGTACTTC.

The chain couples TRBV25-1 to TRBJ2-5; TRBD2 aligns across 8 bases. Germline lookup yields CDR1 MGHDK and CDR2 SYGVNS. The CDR3 covers 15 residues. V lost 1 base to trimming and J lost 1 base; unmatched junction nucleotides: 2. CDR3 protein: CASSESGGGQETQYF. In nucleotides, the CDR3 is TGTGCCAGCAGTGAATCGGGGGGGGGCCAAGAGACCCAGTACTTC.